Sequencing of this TCR beta chain was carried out in a study of cytomegalovirus exposure and HLA in healthy donors. The germline V gene encodes CDR1 SGHNT and CDR2 YYREEE (reference sequence). The CDR3 spans 13 residues. Trimming cost V 4 bases and J 3 bases, with 11 bases left between them. Vbeta (60) and Jbeta (13) primers were used in the PCR. The assay was immunoSEQ multiplex PCR, and TCRdb's table has in-frame clones only and misses some. The sample includes around 300,000 clones, about 75% of them seen just once. Input material: PBMCs. This chain uses TRBV5-4 with TRBJ2-7; D is unresolved. This TCR was recovered from a female donor in good health and CMV-seronegative. CDR3 DNA: TGTGCCAGCAGCCTTCCGGGTGGCTACGAGCAGTACTTC. This codes for CASSLPGGYEQYF.